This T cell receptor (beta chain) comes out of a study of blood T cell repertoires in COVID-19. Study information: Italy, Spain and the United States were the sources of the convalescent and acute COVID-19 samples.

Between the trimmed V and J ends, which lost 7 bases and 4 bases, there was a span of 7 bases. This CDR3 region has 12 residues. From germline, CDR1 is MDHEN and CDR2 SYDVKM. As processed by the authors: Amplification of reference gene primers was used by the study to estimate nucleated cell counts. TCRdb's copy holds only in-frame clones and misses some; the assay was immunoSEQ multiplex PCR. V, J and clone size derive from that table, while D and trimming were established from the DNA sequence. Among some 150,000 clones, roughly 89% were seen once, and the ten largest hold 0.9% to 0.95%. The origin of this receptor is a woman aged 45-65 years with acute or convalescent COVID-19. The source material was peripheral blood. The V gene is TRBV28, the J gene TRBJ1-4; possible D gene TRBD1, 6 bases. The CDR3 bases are TGTGCCAGCAAACAGGGTAATGAAAAACTGTTTTTT. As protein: CASKQGNEKLFF. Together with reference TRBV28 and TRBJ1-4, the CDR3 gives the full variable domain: DVKVTQSSRYLVKRTGEKVFLECVQDMDHENMFWYRQDPGLGLRLIYFSYDVKMKEKGDIPEGYSVSREKKERFSLILESASTNQTSMYLCASKQGNEKLFFGSGTQLSVL.